This T cell receptor beta chain was profiled in a study of blood T cell repertoires in COVID-19. Turning to the study itself: Italy, Spain and the United States were the sources of the convalescent and acute COVID-19 samples. PBMCs, B-cell-depleted T cells, or T cells were the source of the cDNA or gDNA that made up the material.

Original methodology: From reference gene primer amplification, estimates of nucleated cell counts were derived. Generated by immunoSEQ multiplex PCR, the TCRdb table keeps only in-frame clones and is missing some. The DNA gave D and trimming, while V, J and clone size come from that table. The table has about 58,000 clones, about 84% seen once. The V gene lost 2 bases and the J gene lost 13 bases, with 15 bases spanning the gap. CDR1 is ENHRY and CDR2 is SYGVKD in the germline V gene. This CDR3 region has 14 residues. V and J are TRBV10-3 and TRBJ2-6; D perhaps matches TRBD2 (6 bases). The clonotype was recovered from a man in his forties with active COVID-19. Sample: peripheral blood. This chain's CDR3 is CAISESWAGKVLTF. CDR3 nucleotide sequence: TGTGCCATCAGTGAGAGCTGGGCGGGAAAGGTCCTGACTTTC.